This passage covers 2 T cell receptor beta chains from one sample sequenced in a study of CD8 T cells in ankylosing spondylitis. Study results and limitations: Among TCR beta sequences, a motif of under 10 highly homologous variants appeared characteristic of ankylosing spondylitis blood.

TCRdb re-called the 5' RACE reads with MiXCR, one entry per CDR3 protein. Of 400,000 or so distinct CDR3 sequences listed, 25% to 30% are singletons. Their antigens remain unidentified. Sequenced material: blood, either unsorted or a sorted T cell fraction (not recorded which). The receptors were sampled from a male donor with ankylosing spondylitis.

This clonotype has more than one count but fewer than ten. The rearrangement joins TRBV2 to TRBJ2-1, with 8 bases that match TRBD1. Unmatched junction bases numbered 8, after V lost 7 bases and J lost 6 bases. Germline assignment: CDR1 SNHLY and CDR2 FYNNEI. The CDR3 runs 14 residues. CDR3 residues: CASKDREVSNEQFF. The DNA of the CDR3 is TGTGCCAGCAAGGACAGGGAGGTTTCCAATGAGCAGTTCTTC.

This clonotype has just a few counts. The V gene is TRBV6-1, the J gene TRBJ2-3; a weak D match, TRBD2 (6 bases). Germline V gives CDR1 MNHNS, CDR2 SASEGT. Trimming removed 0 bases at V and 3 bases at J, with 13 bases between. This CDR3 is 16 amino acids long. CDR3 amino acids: CASSEAGGLGTDTQYF. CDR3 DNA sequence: TGTGCCAGCAGTGAAGCGGGAGGTCTCGGGACAGATACGCAGTATTTT.